These T cell receptor beta chains were read from a single sample in a study of cytomegalovirus exposure and HLA in healthy donors. Assay used: immunoSEQ multiplex PCR; TCRdb lists only in-frame clones, some missing. The data contain hundreds of thousands of clones, over 75% of them singletons. The sequencing input was PBMCs. All receptors derive from a man aged 18 to 35 in good health and CMV-seropositive. CDR3s include the opening cysteine and the closing phenylalanine or tryptophan. A D gene is named only where the DNA matches it firmly. Expanded clones get a size class; other rows say once, few or many, or leave the size out.

CDR3aa | CDR3nt | j_gene | len | d_gene | abundance | v_gene
CASSSQRDTEAFF | TGTGCCAGCAGCTCACAGAGGGACACTGAAGCTTTCTTT | TRBJ1-1 | 13 | . | . | TRBV7-3
CASSRQDTGELFF | TGCGCCAGCAGCCGACAGGACACCGGGGAGCTGTTTTTT | TRBJ2-2 | 13 | . | . | TRBV5-1
CASSYIGQGAYEQYF | TGTGCCAGCAGTTACATTGGACAGGGGGCCTACGAGCAGTACTTC | TRBJ2-7 | 15 | TRBD1 | . | TRBV6-5
CSVEGGVAADTQYF | TGCAGCGTTGAGGGGGGCGTCGCGGCAGATACGCAGTATTTT | TRBJ2-3 | 14 | . | . | TRBV29-1
CASSLLRASGRQETQYF | TGTGCCAGCAGTTTACTTCGGGCTAGCGGGCGACAAGAGACCCAGTACTTC | TRBJ2-5 | 17 | TRBD2 | . | TRBV28
CASLDVSYEQYF | TGCGCCAGCCTGGACGTCTCCTACGAGCAGTACTTC | TRBJ2-7 | 12 | . | . | TRBV10-2
CASSLSGTSVNYEQYF | TGTGCCAGCAGTTTATCGGGGACTAGCGTCAACTACGAGCAGTACTTC | TRBJ2-7 | 16 | TRBD2 | . | TRBV27
CASSLQGGNQPQHF | TGTGCCAGCAGTTTACAGGGGGGCAATCAGCCCCAGCATTTT | TRBJ1-5 | 14 | TRBD1 | . | TRBV27
CASSWDRLEQFF | TGTGCCAGCAGCTGGGACCGCTTGGAGCAGTTCTTC | TRBJ2-1 | 12 | . | . | TRBV5-4
CASSLSAGMTEAFF | TGTGCCAGCAGCTTATCTGCAGGGATGACTGAAGCTTTCTTT | TRBJ1-1 | 14 | . | . | TRBV7-8
CASSVAGTSLYNEQFF | TGTGCCAGCAGTGTTGCCGGGACCAGTCTCTACAATGAGCAGTTCTTC | TRBJ2-1 | 16 | . | . | TRBV6-1
CASSEGGTQETQYF | TGTGCCAGCAGTGAAGGAGGGACTCAAGAGACCCAGTACTTC | TRBJ2-5 | 14 | . | . | TRBV6-1
CASSLDSVPDTQYF | TGTGCCAGCAGCTTGGACAGCGTCCCAGATACGCAGTATTTT | TRBJ2-3 | 14 | . | . | TRBV5-4
CASSSGLGSYNEQFF | TGTGCCAGCAGTTCCGGACTCGGCTCCTACAATGAGCAGTTCTTC | TRBJ2-1 | 15 | . | . | TRBV27
CASSIDRGNQPQHF | TGTGCCAGTAGTATTGACAGGGGAAATCAGCCCCAGCATTTT | TRBJ1-5 | 14 | TRBD1 | once | TRBV19
CASSWGRGTEAFF | TGTGCCAGCAGCTGGGGTAGGGGCACTGAAGCTTTCTTT | TRBJ1-1 | 13 | . | . | TRBV5-6
CASSLDGRAFGYGYTF | TGTGCCAGCAGCTTAGATGGGAGGGCCTTTGGCTATGGCTACACCTTC | TRBJ1-2 | 16 | . | once | TRBV7-2
CATSTLEGLAGGPSVEQFF | TGTGCCACCAGCACCTTAGAGGGGTTAGCGGGAGGGCCTTCCGTGGAGCAGTTCTTC | TRBJ2-1 | 19 | TRBD2 | . | TRBV15
CASSYSGTGYSFQAFF | TGTGCCAGCAGTTACTCTGGGACAGGATACTCCTTCCAGGCTTTCTTT | TRBJ1-1 | 16 | TRBD1 | . | TRBV6-5
CASSLEVAGDYNEQFF | TGTGCCAGCAGCTTGGAAGTAGCGGGGGACTACAATGAGCAGTTCTTC | TRBJ2-1 | 16 | TRBD2 | . | TRBV5-6
CASSEDREDIQYF | TGCGCCAGCAGCGAGGACAGGGAGGACATTCAGTACTTC | TRBJ2-4 | 13 | TRBD1 | . | TRBV5-1
CASSVGPGTGGQTQYF | TGTGCCAGCAGCGTGGGACCCGGGACAGGGGGACAGACCCAGTACTTC | TRBJ2-5 | 16 | TRBD1 | . | TRBV9
CASYGTGNYGYTF | TGTGCCAGCTATGGGACAGGGAACTATGGCTACACCTTC | TRBJ1-2 | 13 | TRBD1 | . | TRBV7-8
CASTTAGTGELFF | TGCGCCAGCACGACAGCGGGGACCGGGGAGCTGTTTTTT | TRBJ2-2 | 13 | TRBD2 | . | TRBV5-1
CASSPRHGMNTEAFF | TGTGCCAGCAGCCCCCGACATGGGATGAACACTGAAGCTTTCTTT | TRBJ1-1 | 15 | . | . | TRBV7-8
CSVRPTSNTEAFF | TGCAGCGTTCGCCCGACATCAAACACTGAAGCTTTCTTT | TRBJ1-1 | 13 | . | . | TRBV29-1
CAWSREWGETQYF | TGTGCCTGGTCCCGGGAATGGGGGGAGACCCAGTACTTC | TRBJ2-5 | 13 | . | . | TRBV30
CASSTALAGATYEQYF | TGCGCCAGCAGCACCGCGCTAGCGGGGGCTACCTACGAGCAGTACTTC | TRBJ2-7 | 16 | TRBD2 | . | TRBV5-1
CASSYRPDYEQYF | TGTGCCAGCAGTTACCGCCCAGACTACGAGCAGTACTTC | TRBJ2-7 | 13 | . | . | TRBV6-5
CASSTRDRLNEQFF | TGTGCCAGTAGTACCAGGGACCGACTGAATGAGCAGTTCTTC | TRBJ2-1 | 14 | . | . | TRBV19
CASSAAASAPYEQYF | TGTGCCAGCAGCGCGGCGGCTAGCGCGCCCTACGAGCAGTACTTC | TRBJ2-7 | 15 | . | . | TRBV5-4
CASSVAKGPIYEQYF | TGTGCCAGCAGCGTAGCTAAGGGACCGATCTACGAGCAGTACTTC | TRBJ2-7 | 15 | . | . | TRBV9
CASSPHPSGGREQYF | TGTGCCAGCAGCCCCCACCCTTCAGGGGGCAGGGAGCAGTACTTC | TRBJ2-7 | 15 | TRBD1 | . | TRBV11-2
CSARPGPEGPQHF | TGCAGCGCCCGACCCGGACCCGAGGGGCCCCAGCATTTT | TRBJ1-5 | 13 | . | few | TRBV29-1
CASRKDRVNGYTF | TGTGCCAGCAGGAAGGACAGGGTCAATGGCTACACCTTC | TRBJ1-2 | 13 | TRBD1 | . | TRBV6-1
CASSLDGGGEQFF | TGTGCCAGCAGCTTGGATGGTGGGGGTGAGCAGTTCTTC | TRBJ2-1 | 13 | . | . | TRBV5-4
CASSLGTLIYNEQFF | TGTGCCAGCAGCTTAGGTACACTGATCTACAATGAGCAGTTCTTC | TRBJ2-1 | 15 | . | . | TRBV11-2